The clone carrying this T cell receptor (beta chain) was counted once. Germline CDR1 is SGHTA and CDR2 is FQGNSA. The CDR3 is made up of 16 amino acids. The V and J ends lost 1 base and 7 bases, in that order; junction bases with no gene match: 10. This record comes from a study of blood T cell repertoires in COVID-19. Study overall: Italy, Spain and the United States were the sources of the convalescent and acute COVID-19 samples. PBMCs, B-cell-depleted T cells, or T cells were the source of the cDNA or gDNA that made up the material.

How the authors handled the data: Reference gene primer amplification yielded estimated nucleated cell counts. Assay: immunoSEQ multiplex PCR; the TCRdb copy retains only in-frame clones and omits some. The DNA gave D and trimming, while V, J and clone size come from that table. The table lists tens of thousands of clones, approximately 90% of them singletons. The chain carries TRBV7-2 and TRBJ2-1; TRBD2 matches at 7 bases. The sequencing input was peripheral blood. The receptor's source is a woman aged 80 or older with active COVID-19. The CDR3 DNA follows: TGTGCCAGCAGCTTAGGGTCGGCGGGAGCATTAAATGAGCAGTTCTTC. It yields the protein CASSLGSAGALNEQFF.